The clone carrying this T cell receptor (beta chain) was found a few times. The source of the sample is a study of cytomegalovirus exposure and HLA in healthy donors. PCR was performed using 60 Vbeta and 13 Jbeta primers. Clones were read by immunoSEQ multiplex PCR, and TCRdb kept only the in-frame ones, dropping some. Of approximately 180,000 clones listed, just over 75% are singletons. This CDR3 contains 14 residues. The germline gives CDR1 MNHEY, CDR2 SMNVEV (reference sequence). The trim removed 8 bases at V and 4 bases at J, leaving 10 bases unmatched. This receptor was identified in a woman in her thirties in good health and CMV-seropositive. The chain joins TRBV27 to TRBJ2-7; 8 bases are shared with TRBD1. Sequenced sample: PBMCs. CDR3 sequence reads: CASPGQGIFYEQYF. In DNA form, the CDR3 reads TGTGCCAGCCCTGGACAGGGCATTTTTTACGAGCAGTACTTC.